A selection of T cell receptor beta chains follows, all from one sample in a study of CD8+ T cells in alopecia areata. Generated by immunoSEQ multiplex PCR, the TCRdb table keeps only in-frame clones and is missing some. Here the sample spans about 130,000 clones, roughly 54% being singletons. Sequenced material: CD8+ T cells sorted from blood, taken at week 4, from a patient treated with tofacitinib. These receptors were collected from a human donor with alopecia areata. Each CDR3 is given with its conserved first and last residue. D genes are given only for firm matches. Expanded clones are given a class, and other clones once, few, many or no size at all.

clone_size	v_call	d_call	j_call	cdr3_aa	cdr3_nt
.	TRBV7-2	.	TRBJ2-7	CASSPDYEQYF	TGTGCCAGCAGCCCGGACTACGAGCAGTACTTC
few	TRBV10-3	.	TRBJ2-2	CAISETDSAGTGELFF	TGTGCCATCAGTGAGACGGACAGCGCGGGCACCGGGGAGCTGTTTTTT
.	TRBV30	TRBD2	TRBJ2-1	CAWSVLIAGGEQFF	TGTGCCTGGAGTGTACTTATAGCGGGCGGTGAGCAGTTCTTC
.	TRBV9	TRBD2	TRBJ2-3	CASSGLLAGGTDTQYF	TGTGCCAGCAGCGGTCTACTAGCGGGGGGCACAGATACGCAGTATTTT
many	TRBV7-2	.	TRBJ1-3	CASSPWVSGNTIYF	TGTGCCAGCAGCCCTTGGGTCTCTGGAAACACCATATATTTT
.	TRBV5-1	.	TRBJ2-5	CASSLEGGLGETQYF	TGCGCCAGCAGCTTGGAAGGGGGATTAGGGGAGACCCAGTACTTC
.	TRBV2	TRBD1	TRBJ2-7	CASRPRDRVGEQYF	TGTGCCAGCAGACCCCGGGACAGGGTGGGCGAGCAGTACTTC
few	TRBV5-6	.	TRBJ2-5	CASSLDPEETQYF	TGTGCCAGCAGCTTGGACCCCGAAGAGACCCAGTACTTC
.	TRBV6-1	.	TRBJ2-1	CASSYAYNEQFF	TGTGCCAGCAGTTATGCCTACAATGAGCAGTTCTTC
.	TRBV11-2	TRBD1	TRBJ2-7	CASSWDRDEQYF	TGTGCCAGCAGCTGGGACAGGGACGAGCAGTACTTC
once	TRBV15	.	TRBJ2-1	CATSSDQGNEQFF	TGTGCCACCAGCAGTGACCAGGGTAATGAGCAGTTCTTC
.	TRBV19	TRBD1	TRBJ1-1	CASSMRGQANTEAFF	TGTGCCAGTAGTATGAGGGGACAGGCGAACACTGAAGCTTTCTTT
.	TRBV7-9	TRBD2	TRBJ2-3	CASSLPTSGYTDTQYF	TGTGCCAGCAGCCTACCGACTAGCGGGTACACAGATACGCAGTATTTT
.	TRBV30	.	TRBJ2-5	CAWSVSDGPKETQYF	TGTGCCTGGAGTGTCTCGGACGGACCAAAAGAGACCCAGTACTTC
.	TRBV30	.	TRBJ1-2	CAWLGDGYTF	TGTGCCTGGCTGGGGGATGGCTACACCTTC
.	TRBV18	TRBD1	TRBJ2-5	CASSLIGLAGGAETQYF	TGTGCCAGCTCACTTATAGGATTGGCAGGGGGCGCAGAGACCCAGTACTTC
.	TRBV4-1	TRBD1	TRBJ1-2	CASSPSDRDQLDGYTF	TGCGCCAGCAGCCCGTCGGACAGGGATCAGTTGGATGGCTACACCTTC
.	TRBV2	TRBD2	TRBJ2-7	CASSDGTMLYERYF	TGTGCCAGCAGTGACGGGACTATGCTCTACGAGCGGTACTTC
few	TRBV2	.	TRBJ2-5	CASSGGETQYF	TGTGCCAGCAGTGGCGGGGAGACCCAGTACTTC
.	TRBV16	.	TRBJ1-1	CASSIGYPNMNTEAFF	TGTGCCAGCAGCATAGGGTACCCAAACATGAACACTGAAGCTTTCTTT
.	TRBV6-4	.	TRBJ2-3	CASSDRSTDTQYF	TGTGCCAGCAGTGATCGCTCAACTGATACGCAGTATTTT
.	TRBV27	.	TRBJ1-6	CASSSREPYYSPLHF	TGTGCCAGCAGTTCCAGAGAACCCTACTATTCACCCCTCCACTTT
once	TRBV27	.	TRBJ1-2	CASSFFGTDYGYTF	TGTGCCAGCAGTTTTTTTGGCACAGACTATGGCTACACCTTC
.	TRBV27	.	TRBJ1-6	CASSLFTGPDSPLHF	TGTGCCAGCAGCCTCTTCACAGGGCCGGATTCACCCCTCCACTTT
.	TRBV6-5	.	TRBJ2-1	CASSYREGLKNEQFF	TGTGCCAGCAGTTACCGCGAGGGACTGAAAAATGAGCAGTTCTTC
.	TRBV29-1	.	TRBJ2-7	CSVAGTDSYEQYF	TGCAGCGTAGCCGGGACGGACTCCTACGAGCAGTACTTC
.	TRBV5-4	.	TRBJ1-4	CASSLAGEVGEKLFF	TGTGCCAGCAGCTTGGCAGGGGAAGTAGGAGAAAAACTGTTTTTT
.	TRBV7-9	.	TRBJ2-5	CASSFRAGGRETQYF	TGTGCCAGCAGCTTCCGGGCCGGGGGGCGAGAGACCCAGTACTTC
few	TRBV18	.	TRBJ2-3	CASSPPQVDTQYF	TGTGCCAGCTCACCACCTCAAGTTGATACGCAGTATTTT
.	TRBV4-3	TRBD1	TRBJ1-1	CASSPGTGLTEAFF	TGCGCCAGCAGCCCCGGGACAGGGTTGACTGAAGCTTTCTTT
few	TRBV5-1	TRBD2	TRBJ2-6	CASSRPGGLAGDGANVLTF	TGCGCCAGCAGCAGACCAGGTGGACTAGCGGGGGATGGGGCCAACGTCCTGACTTTC
.	TRBV4-1	.	TRBJ2-7	CASSLSGLRNEQYF	TGCGCCAGCAGCCTATCGGGCCTACGAAACGAGCAGTACTTC
.	TRBV27	TRBD1	TRBJ2-7	CASSLGDRVYEQYF	TGTGCCAGCAGTTTAGGGGACAGGGTGTACGAGCAGTACTTC
.	TRBV2	TRBD2	TRBJ2-7	CASSRPGTSGAYEQYF	TGTGCCAGCAGTAGACCCGGGACTAGCGGGGCCTACGAGCAGTACTTC
.	TRBV13	.	TRBJ1-4	CASSSHNEKLFF	TGTGCCAGCAGCTCACATAATGAAAAACTGTTTTTT
few	TRBV18	.	TRBJ1-5	CASGDGNQPQHF	TGTGCCAGCGGGGACGGCAATCAGCCCCAGCATTTT
.	TRBV5-4	TRBD1	TRBJ2-5	CASSLGRGQGYQETQYF	TGTGCCAGCAGCTTGGGGAGGGGACAGGGCTACCAAGAGACCCAGTACTTC
few	TRBV6-5	.	TRBJ2-7	CASSYSNREEYF	TGTGCCAGCAGTTACTCAAATAGGGAGGAGTACTTC
.	TRBV29-1	TRBD1	TRBJ1-4	CSVEEFDRASEKLFF	TGCAGCGTTGAGGAATTCGACAGGGCTAGTGAAAAACTGTTTTTT
.	TRBV11-1	.	TRBJ2-5	CASSLVPEQETQYF	TGTGCCAGCAGCTTAGTCCCGGAACAAGAGACCCAGTACTTC
few	TRBV5-1	.	TRBJ2-4	CASSHDREEVNIQYF	TGCGCCAGCAGCCACGACAGGGAGGAGGTAAACATTCAGTACTTC
many	TRBV7-3	TRBD1	TRBJ1-6	CASSLTGGTASPLHF	TGTGCCAGCAGCTTAACGGGCGGGACAGCTTCACCCCTCCACTTT
.	TRBV5-1	.	TRBJ1-1	CASSFGGTEAFF	TGCGCCAGCAGCTTTGGGGGCACTGAAGCTTTCTTT
.	TRBV6-5	TRBD1	TRBJ1-2	CASGIWTGRNYGYTF	TGTGCCAGCGGGATATGGACAGGGAGGAACTATGGCTACACCTTC
.	TRBV15	.	TRBJ2-5	CATSRGPEGETQYF	TGTGCCACCAGCAGAGGACCCGAGGGAGAGACCCAGTACTTC
.	TRBV25-1	.	TRBJ1-1	CASTPPGGTEAFF	TGTGCCAGCACCCCCCCCGGGGGCACTGAAGCTTTCTTT
.	TRBV4-1	TRBD1	TRBJ2-7	CASSQGGGTGFYEQYF	TGCGCCAGCAGCCAGGGGGGTGGGACAGGGTTTTACGAGCAGTACTTC
once	TRBV30	.	TRBJ1-1	CAWNWGTEAFF	TGTGCCTGGAACTGGGGCACTGAAGCTTTCTTT
once	TRBV6-5	TRBD2	TRBJ2-5	CASSWGGLAKETQYF	TGTGCCAGCAGTTGGGGGGGTCTCGCAAAAGAGACCCAGTACTTC
.	TRBV6-5	.	TRBJ2-7	CASSYSGREEYF	TGTGCCAGCAGTTACTCGGGCCGTGAGGAGTACTTC
.	TRBV11-2	TRBD2	TRBJ2-3	CASSQDLAGGPDTQYF	TGCGCCAGCAGCCAAGATCTAGCGGGGGGGCCAGATACGCAGTATTTT
few	TRBV27	.	TRBJ2-4	CASSSQGGLEYF	TGTGCCAGCAGTTCTCAGGGAGGTCTCGAGTACTTC
.	TRBV7-3	TRBD1	TRBJ1-2	CASSAGQAGSYGYTF	TGTGCCAGCAGCGCGGGACAGGCCGGTAGCTATGGCTACACCTTC
few	TRBV7-9	.	TRBJ1-2	CASRPTGPYGYTF	TGTGCCAGCAGACCAACGGGTCCCTATGGCTACACCTTC